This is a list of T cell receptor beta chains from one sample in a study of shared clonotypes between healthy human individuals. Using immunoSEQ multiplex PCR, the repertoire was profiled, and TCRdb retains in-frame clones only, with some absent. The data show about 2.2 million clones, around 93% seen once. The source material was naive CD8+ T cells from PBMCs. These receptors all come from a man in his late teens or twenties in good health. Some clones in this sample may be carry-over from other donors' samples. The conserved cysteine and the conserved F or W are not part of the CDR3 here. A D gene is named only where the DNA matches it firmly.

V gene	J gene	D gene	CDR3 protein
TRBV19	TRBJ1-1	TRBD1	ASSIWTGGDGNTEAF
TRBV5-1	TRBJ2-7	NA	ASRPFETYEQY
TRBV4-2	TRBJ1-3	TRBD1	ASSQIPGGEGSGNTIY
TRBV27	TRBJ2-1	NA	ASSPLLTREQF
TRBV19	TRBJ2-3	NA	ASSIFLRDSDTQY
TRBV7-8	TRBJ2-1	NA	ASSRSGEQF
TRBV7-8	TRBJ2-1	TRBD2	ASSPPLGREVTYNEQF
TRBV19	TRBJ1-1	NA	ASSIGNLRTEAF
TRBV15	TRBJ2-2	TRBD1	ATSGRTGISGELF
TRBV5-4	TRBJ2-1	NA	ASSFGPGLTINEQF
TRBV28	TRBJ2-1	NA	ASSLHGEVYNEQF
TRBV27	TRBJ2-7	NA	ASSLAASRAYEQY